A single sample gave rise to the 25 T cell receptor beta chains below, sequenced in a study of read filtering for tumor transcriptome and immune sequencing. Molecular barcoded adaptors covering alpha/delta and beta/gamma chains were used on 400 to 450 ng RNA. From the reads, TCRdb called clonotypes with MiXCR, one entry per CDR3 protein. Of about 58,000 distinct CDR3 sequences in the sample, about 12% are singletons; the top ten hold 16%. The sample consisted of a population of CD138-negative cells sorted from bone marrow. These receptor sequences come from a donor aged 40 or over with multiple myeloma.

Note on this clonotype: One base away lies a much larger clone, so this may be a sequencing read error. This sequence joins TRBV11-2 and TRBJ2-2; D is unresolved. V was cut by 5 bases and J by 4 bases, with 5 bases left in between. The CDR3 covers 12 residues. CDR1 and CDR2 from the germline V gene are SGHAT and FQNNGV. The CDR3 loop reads CASSRGTGELFF. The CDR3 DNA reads TGTGCCAGCAGCCGAGGCACCGGGGAGCTGTTTTTT.

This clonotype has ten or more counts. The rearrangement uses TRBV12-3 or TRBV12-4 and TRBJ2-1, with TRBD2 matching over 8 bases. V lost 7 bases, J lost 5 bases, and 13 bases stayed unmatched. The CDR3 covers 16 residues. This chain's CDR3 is CASIHGTSEVNNEQFF. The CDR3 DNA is TGTGCCAGCATCCACGGGACTAGTGAGGTCAACAATGAGCAGTTCTTC.

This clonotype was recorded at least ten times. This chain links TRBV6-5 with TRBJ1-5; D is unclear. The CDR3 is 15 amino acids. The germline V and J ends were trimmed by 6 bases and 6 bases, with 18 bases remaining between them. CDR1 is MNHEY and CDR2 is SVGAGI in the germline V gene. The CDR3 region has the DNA TGTGCCAGCAGAGCGGACCAGCTAGGCGGTCAGCCCCAGCATTTT. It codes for CASRADQLGGQPQHF.

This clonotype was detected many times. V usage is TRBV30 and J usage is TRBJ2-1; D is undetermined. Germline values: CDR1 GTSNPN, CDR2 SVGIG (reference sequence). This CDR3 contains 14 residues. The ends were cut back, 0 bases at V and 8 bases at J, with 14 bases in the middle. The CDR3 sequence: CAWSVQILRDEQFF. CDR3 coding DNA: TGTGCCTGGAGTGTACAGATTTTACGGGATGAGCAGTTCTTC.

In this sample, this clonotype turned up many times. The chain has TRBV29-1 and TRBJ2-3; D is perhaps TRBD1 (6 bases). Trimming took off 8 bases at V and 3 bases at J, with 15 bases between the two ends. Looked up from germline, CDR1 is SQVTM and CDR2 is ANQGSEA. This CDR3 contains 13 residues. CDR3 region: CSNRDTGTDTQYF. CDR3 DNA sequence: TGCAGCAACCGGGACACCGGAACAGATACGCAGTATTTT.

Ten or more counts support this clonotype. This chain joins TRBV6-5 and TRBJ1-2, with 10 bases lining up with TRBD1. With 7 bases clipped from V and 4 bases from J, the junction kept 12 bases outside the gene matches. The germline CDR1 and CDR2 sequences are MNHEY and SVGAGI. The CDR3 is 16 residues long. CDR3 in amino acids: CASTEVRDRGVYGYTF. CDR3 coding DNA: TGTGCCAGCACCGAAGTCCGGGACAGGGGAGTCTATGGCTACACCTTC.

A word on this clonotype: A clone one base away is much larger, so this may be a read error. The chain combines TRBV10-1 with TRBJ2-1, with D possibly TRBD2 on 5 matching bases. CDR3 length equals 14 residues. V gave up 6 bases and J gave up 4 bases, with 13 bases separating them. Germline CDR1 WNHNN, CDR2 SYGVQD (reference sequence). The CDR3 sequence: CASREQRTYNEQFF. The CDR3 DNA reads TGCGCCAGCAGAGAGCAGCGGACGTACAATGAGCAGTTCTTC.

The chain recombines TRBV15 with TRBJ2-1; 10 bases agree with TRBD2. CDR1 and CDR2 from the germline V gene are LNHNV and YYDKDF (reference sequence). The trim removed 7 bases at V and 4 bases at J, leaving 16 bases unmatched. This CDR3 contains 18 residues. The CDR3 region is CATNSGQVAGGSYNEQFF. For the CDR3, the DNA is TGTGCCACCAATTCTGGACAGGTAGCGGGGGGTTCGTACAATGAGCAGTTCTTC.

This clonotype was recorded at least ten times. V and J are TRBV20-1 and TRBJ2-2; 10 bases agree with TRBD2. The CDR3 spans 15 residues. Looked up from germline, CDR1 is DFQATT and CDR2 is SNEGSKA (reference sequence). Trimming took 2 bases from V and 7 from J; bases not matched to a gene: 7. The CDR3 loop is CSARLAGATSGELFF. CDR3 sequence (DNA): TGCAGTGCTAGACTAGCGGGGGCCACGAGCGGGGAGCTGTTTTTT.

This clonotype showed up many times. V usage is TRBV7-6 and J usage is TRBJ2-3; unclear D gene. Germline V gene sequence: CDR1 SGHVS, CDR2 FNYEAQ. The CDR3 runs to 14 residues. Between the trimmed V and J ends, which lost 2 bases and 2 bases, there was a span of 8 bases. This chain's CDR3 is CASSLQLSTDTQYF. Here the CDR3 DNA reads TGTGCCAGCAGCTTACAACTATCCACAGATACGCAGTATTTT. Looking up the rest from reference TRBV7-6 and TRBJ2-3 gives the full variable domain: GAGVSQSPRYKVTKRGQDVALRCDPISGHVSLYWYRQALGQGPEFLTYFNYEAQQDKSGLPNDRFSAERPEGSISTLTIQRTEQRDSAMYRCASSLQLSTDTQYFGPGTRLTVL.

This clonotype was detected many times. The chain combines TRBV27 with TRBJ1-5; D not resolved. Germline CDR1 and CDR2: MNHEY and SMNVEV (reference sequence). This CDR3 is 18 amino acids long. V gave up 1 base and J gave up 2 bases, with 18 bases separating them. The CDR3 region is CASSLYCRRQWGNQPQHF. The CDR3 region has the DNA TGTGCCAGCAGTTTATATTGTCGTCGGCAGTGGGGCAATCAGCCCCAGCATTTT.

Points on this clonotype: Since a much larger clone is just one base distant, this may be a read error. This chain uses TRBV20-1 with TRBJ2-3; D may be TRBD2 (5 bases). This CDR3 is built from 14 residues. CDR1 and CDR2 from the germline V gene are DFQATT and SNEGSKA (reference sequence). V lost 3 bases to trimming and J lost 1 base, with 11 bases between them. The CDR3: CSARPGSRTDTQYF. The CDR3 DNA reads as TGCAGTGCTAGGCCGGGGAGCCGCACAGATACGCAGTATTTT.

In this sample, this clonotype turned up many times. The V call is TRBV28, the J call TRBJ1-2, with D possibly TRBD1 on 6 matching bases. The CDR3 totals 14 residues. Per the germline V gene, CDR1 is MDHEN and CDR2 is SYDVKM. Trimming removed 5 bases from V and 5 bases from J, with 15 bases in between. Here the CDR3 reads CASSLRTALYGYTF. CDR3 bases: TGTGCCAGCAGTCTTCGGACAGCTCTTTATGGCTACACCTTC.

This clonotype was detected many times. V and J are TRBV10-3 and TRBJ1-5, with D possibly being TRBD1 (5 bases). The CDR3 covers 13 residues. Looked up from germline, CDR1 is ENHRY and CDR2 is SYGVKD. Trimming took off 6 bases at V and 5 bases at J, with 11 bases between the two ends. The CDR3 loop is CAISMDTDQPQHF. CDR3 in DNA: TGTGCCATCAGCATGGACACTGATCAGCCCCAGCATTTT.

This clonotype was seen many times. This CDR3 is CASSGYRKGDNEQFF. CDR3 in DNA: TGTGCCAGCAGCGGATACAGAAAAGGGGACAATGAGCAGTTCTTC. The rearrangement joins TRBV7-2 to TRBJ2-1; a possible D gene is TRBD1 (5 bases). Germline CDR1 reads SGHTA; CDR2 reads FQGNSA. This CDR3 comprises 15 residues. V gave up 5 bases and J gave up 5 bases, with 16 bases separating them.

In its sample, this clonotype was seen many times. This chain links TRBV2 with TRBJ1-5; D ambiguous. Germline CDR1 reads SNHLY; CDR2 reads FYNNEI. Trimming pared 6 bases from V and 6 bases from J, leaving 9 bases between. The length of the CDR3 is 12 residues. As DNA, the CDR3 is TGTGCCAGCAGGAGGATCGGTCAGCCCCAGCATTTT. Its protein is CASRRIGQPQHF. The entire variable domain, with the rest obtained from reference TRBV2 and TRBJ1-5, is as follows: EPEVTQTPSHQVTQMGQEVILRCVPISNHLYFYWYRQILGQKVEFLVSFYNNEISEKSEIFDDQFSVERPDGSNFTLKIRSTKLEDSAMYFCASRRIGQPQHFGDGTRLSIL.

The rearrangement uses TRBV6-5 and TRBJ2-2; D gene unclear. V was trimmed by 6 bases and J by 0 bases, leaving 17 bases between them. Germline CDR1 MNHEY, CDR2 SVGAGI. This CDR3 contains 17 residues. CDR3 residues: CASSRNRAISNTGELFF. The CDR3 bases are TGTGCCAGCAGCCGCAACCGGGCCATTTCGAACACCGGGGAGCTGTTTTTT.

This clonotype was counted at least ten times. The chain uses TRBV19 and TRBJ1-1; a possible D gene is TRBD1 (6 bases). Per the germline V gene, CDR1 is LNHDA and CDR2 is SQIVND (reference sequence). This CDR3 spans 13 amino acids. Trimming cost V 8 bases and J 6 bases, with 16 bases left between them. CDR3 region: CASHRVGASEAFF. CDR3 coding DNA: TGTGCCAGTCATAGGGTGGGGGCTTCTGAAGCTTTCTTT. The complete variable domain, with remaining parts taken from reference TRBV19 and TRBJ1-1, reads DGGITQSPKYLFRKEGQNVTLSCEQNLNHDAMYWYRQDPGQGLRLIYYSQIVNDFQKGDIAEGYSVSREKKESFPLTVTSAQKNPTAFYLCASHRVGASEAFFGQGTRLTVV.

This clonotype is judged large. The CDR3 loop is CASSYSASYEQYF. CDR3 coding DNA: TGTGCCAGCAGTTACTCAGCCTCCTACGAGCAGTACTTC. The V gene is TRBV6-5, the J gene TRBJ2-7; D not certain. The V gene's germline CDR1 is MNHEY and CDR2 SVGAGI. The CDR3 has 13 amino acids. V lost 0 bases and J 0 bases, leaving 3 bases between the germline ends.

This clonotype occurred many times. The CDR3 DNA is TGTGCCAGCAGGATGACAGGAGTACTTGGGAATGAGCAGTTCTTC. This encodes CASRMTGVLGNEQFF. This chain joins TRBV6-2 or TRBV6-3 and TRBJ2-1; D perhaps matches TRBD1 (6 bases). CDR1 and CDR2 (germline): MNHEY, SVGEGT. Trimming pared 6 bases from V and 7 bases from J, leaving 19 bases between. The CDR3 spans 15 residues.

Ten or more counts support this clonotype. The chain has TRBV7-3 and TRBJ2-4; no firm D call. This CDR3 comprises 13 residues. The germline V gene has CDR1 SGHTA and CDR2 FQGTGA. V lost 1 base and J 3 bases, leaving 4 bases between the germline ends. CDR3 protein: CASSLSSKNIQYF. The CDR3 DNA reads TGTGCCAGCAGCTTAAGCAGCAAAAACATTCAGTACTTC.

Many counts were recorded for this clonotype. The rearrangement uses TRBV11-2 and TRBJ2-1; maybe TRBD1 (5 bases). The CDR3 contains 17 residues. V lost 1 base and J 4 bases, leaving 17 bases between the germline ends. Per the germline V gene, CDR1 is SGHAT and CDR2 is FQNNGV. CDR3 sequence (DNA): TGTGCCAGCAGCTTAGTGGGGCTAGAAGTTGGGTACAATGAGCAGTTCTTC. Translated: CASSLVGLEVGYNEQFF.

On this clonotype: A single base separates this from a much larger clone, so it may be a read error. CDR3 DNA: TGTGCCAGCAGGGTTCAGGGGGCAGCCTACGAGCAGCACTTC. This sequence encodes CASRVQGAAYEQHF. J is TRBJ2-7 and V is TRBV2, with 8 positions matching TRBD1. The CDR3 is 14 amino acids. CDR1 and CDR2 (germline): SNHLY, FYNNEI.

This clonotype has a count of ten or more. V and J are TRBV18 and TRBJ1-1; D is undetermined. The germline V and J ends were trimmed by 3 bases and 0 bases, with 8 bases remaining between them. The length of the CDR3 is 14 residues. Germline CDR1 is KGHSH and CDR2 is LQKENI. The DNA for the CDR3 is TGTGCCAGCTCACCCGAGACAATGAACACTGAAGCTTTCTTT. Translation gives CASSPETMNTEAFF.

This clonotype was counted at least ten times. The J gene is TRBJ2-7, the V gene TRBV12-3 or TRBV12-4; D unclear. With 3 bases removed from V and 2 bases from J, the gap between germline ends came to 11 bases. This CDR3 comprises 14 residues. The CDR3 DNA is TGTGCCAGCAGTTTCGGCCGCAGTGCCTACGAGCAGTACTTC. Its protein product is CASSFGRSAYEQYF.